This T cell receptor (beta chain) was documented in a study of chemoradiotherapy in HPV16-positive cancers. Repertoires were sampled repeatedly during chemoradiotherapy. Data came from immunoSEQ multiplex PCR; TCRdb stores just in-frame clones and leaves some out. Of about 11,000 clones in the sample, more than 75% are singletons; the top ten hold 2.2%. Study observations and caveats: Non-HPV-specific T cells did not expand in tumors during treatment, whereas candidate HPV-specific clones and E7-related motifs did.

This CDR3 comprises 14 residues. With V trimmed by 5 bases and J by 6 bases, 8 bases remained unmatched. CDR1 is SGHNT and CDR2 is YENEEA in the germline V gene. This clone came up once. The antigen is undetermined. This rearrangement joins TRBV11-3 to TRBJ1-1; 8 bases map to TRBD1. This TCR was recovered from a human donor with HPV-associated anogenital cancer. Sample collection was performed from a patient who underwent chemoradiotherapy. CDR3 in amino acids: CASSVGQGGSEAFF. CDR3 nucleotide sequence: TGTGCCAGCAGCGTCGGACAGGGTGGTTCTGAAGCTTTCTTT.